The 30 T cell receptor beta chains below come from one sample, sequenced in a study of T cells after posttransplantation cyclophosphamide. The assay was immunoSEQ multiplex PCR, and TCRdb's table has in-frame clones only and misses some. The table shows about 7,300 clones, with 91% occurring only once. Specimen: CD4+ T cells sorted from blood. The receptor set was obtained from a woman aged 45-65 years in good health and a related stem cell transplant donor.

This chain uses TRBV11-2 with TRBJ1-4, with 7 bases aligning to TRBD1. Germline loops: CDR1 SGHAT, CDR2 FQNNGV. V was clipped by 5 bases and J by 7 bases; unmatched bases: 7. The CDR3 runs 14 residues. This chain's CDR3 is CASSRRGGGEKLFF. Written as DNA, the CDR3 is TGTGCCAGCAGCCGTAGAGGGGGCGGTGAAAAACTGTTTTTT.

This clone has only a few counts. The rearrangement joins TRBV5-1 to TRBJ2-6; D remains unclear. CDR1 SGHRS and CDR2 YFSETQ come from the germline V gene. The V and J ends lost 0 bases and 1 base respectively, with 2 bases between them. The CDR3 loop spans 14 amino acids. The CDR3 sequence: CASSLASGANVLTF. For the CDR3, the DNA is TGCGCCAGCAGCTTGGCGTCTGGGGCCAACGTCCTGACTTTC. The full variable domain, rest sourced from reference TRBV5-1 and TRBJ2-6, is KAGVTQTPRYLIKTRGQQVTLSCSPISGHRSVSWYQQTPGQGLQFLFEYFSETQRNKGNFPGRFSGRQFSNSRSEMNVSTLELGDSALYLCASSLASGANVLTFGAGSRLTVL.

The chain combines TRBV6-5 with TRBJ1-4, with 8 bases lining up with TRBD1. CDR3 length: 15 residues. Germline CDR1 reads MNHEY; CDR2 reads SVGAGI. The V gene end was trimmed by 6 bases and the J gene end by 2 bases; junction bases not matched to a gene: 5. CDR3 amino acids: CASRRTGSTNEKLFF. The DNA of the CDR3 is TGTGCCAGCAGACGGACAGGGAGTACTAATGAAAAACTGTTTTTT.

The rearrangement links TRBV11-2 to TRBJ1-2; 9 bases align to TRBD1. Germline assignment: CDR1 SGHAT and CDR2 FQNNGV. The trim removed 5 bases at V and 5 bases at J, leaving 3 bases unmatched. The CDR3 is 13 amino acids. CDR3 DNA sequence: TGTGCCAGCAGCCTGGGACAGGGTTATGGCTACACCTTC. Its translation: CASSLGQGYGYTF.

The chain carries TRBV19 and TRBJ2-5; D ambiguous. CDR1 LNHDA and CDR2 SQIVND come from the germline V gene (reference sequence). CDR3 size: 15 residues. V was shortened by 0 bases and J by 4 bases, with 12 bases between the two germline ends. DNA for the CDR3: TGTGCCAGTAGTATAGATAACGAGATTAGAGAGACCCAGTACTTC. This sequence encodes CASSIDNEIRETQYF. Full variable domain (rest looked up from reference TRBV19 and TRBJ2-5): DGGITQSPKYLFRKEGQNVTLSCEQNLNHDAMYWYRQDPGQGLRLIYYSQIVNDFQKGDIAEGYSVSREKKESFPLTVTSAQKNPTAFYLCASSIDNEIRETQYFGPGTRLLVL.

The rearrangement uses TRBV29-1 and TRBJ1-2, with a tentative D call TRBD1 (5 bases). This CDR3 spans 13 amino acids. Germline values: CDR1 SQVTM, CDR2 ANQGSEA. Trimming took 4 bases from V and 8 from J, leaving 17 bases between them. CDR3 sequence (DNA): TGCAGCGTTGCGACGTTGGGGGGAGGGGGCTACACCTTC. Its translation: CSVATLGGGGYTF.

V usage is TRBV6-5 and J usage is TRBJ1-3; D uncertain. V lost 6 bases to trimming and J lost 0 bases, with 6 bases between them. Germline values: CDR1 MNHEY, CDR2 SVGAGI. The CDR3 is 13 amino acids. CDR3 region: CASRESSGNTIYF. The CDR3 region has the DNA TGTGCCAGCAGGGAGTCCTCTGGAAACACCATATATTTT.

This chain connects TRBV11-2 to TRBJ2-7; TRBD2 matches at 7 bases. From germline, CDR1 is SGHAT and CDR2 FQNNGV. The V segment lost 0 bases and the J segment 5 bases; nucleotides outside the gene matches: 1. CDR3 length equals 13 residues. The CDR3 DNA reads TGTGCCAGCAGCTTAGATCGGGGGGACGAGCAGTACTTC. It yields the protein CASSLDRGDEQYF.

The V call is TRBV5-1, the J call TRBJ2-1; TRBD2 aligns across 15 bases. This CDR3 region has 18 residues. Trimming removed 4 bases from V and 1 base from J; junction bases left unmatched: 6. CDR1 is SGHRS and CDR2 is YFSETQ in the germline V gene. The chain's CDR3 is CASSPGLAGGPSYNEQFF. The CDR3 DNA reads TGCGCCAGCAGCCCCGGACTAGCGGGAGGGCCATCCTACAATGAGCAGTTCTTC.

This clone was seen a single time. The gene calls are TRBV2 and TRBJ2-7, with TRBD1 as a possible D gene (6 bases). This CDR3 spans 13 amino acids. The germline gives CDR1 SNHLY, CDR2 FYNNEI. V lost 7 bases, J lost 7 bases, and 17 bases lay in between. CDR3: CASMAVGAGEQYF. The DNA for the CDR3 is TGTGCCAGCATGGCCGTGGGGGCAGGGGAGCAGTACTTC.

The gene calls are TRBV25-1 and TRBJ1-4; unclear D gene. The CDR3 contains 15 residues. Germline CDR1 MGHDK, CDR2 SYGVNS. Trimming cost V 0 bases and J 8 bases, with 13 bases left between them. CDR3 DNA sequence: TGTGCCAGCAGTGAATATCCAGGTGGAGGGGAAAAACTGTTTTTT. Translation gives CASSEYPGGGEKLFF.

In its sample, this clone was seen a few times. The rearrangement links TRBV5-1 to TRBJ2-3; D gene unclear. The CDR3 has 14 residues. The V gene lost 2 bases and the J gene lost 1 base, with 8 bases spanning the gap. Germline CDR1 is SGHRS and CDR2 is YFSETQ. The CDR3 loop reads CASSFRQGTDTQYF. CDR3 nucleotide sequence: TGCGCCAGCAGCTTTCGCCAGGGCACAGATACGCAGTATTTT.

CDR3 sequence: CASSTQGTADSEQYF. CDR3 coding DNA: TGTGCCAGCAGTACTCAGGGGACCGCAGATAGCGAGCAGTACTTC. V usage is TRBV6-4 and J usage is TRBJ2-7, with D perhaps TRBD1 (6 bases). Germline CDR1 reads MRHNA; CDR2 reads SNTAGT. The CDR3 sequence is 15 residues long. The V and J ends lost 5 bases and 6 bases respectively, with 20 bases between them.

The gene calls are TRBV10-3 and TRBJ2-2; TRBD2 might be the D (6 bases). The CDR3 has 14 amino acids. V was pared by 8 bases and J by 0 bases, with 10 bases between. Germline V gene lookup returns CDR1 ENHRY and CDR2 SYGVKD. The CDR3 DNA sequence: TGTGCCATCTCGGCGGGGACGAACACCGGGGAGCTGTTTTTT. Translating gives CAISAGTNTGELFF.

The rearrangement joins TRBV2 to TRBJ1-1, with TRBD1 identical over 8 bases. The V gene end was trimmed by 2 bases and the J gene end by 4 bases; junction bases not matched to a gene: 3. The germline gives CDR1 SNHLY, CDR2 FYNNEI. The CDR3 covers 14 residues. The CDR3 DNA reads TGTGCCAGCAGTGAAAACAGGGGGGTCACTGAAGCTTTCTTT. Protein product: CASSENRGVTEAFF.

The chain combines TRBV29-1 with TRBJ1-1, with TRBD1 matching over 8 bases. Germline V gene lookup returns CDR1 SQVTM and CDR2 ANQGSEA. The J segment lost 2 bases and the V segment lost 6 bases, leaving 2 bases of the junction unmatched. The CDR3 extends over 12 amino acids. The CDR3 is CSVTGDNTEAFF. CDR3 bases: TGCAGCGTGACAGGGGATAACACTGAAGCTTTCTTT.

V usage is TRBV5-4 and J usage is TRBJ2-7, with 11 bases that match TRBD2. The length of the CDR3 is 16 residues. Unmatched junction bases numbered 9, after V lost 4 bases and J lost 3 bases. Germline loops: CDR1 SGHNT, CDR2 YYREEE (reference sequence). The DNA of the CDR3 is TGTGCCAGCAGCCAGGGGGGACTAGCGGCCGTCTACGAGCAGTACTTC. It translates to CASSQGGLAAVYEQYF.

CDR3 region: CASSVVASGEVGEQFF. CDR3 nucleotides: TGTGCCAGCAGCGTAGTGGCTAGCGGGGAGGTCGGTGAGCAGTTCTTC. The chain employs TRBV9 and TRBJ2-1; 9 nucleotides align to TRBD2. The trim removed 0 bases at V and 9 bases at J, leaving 10 bases unmatched. CDR3 length: 16 amino acids. From germline, CDR1 is SGDLS and CDR2 YYNGEE.

CDR3 sequence reads: CASSPLEKTQYF. The DNA for the CDR3 is TGTGCCAGCAGCCCACTAGAGAAGACCCAGTACTTC. This chain joins TRBV7-8 and TRBJ2-5; weak D call: TRBD2 (5 bases). Germline values: CDR1 SGHVS, CDR2 FQNEAQ. Trimming took off 5 bases at V and 6 bases at J, with 10 bases between the two ends. The CDR3 loop spans 12 amino acids. The whole variable domain, remainder taken from reference TRBV7-8 and TRBJ2-5, is GAGVSQSPRYKVAKRGQDVALRCDPISGHVSLFWYQQALGQGPEFLTYFQNEAQLDKSGLPSDRFFAERPEGSVSTLKIQRTQQEDSAVYLCASSPLEKTQYFGPGTRLLVL.

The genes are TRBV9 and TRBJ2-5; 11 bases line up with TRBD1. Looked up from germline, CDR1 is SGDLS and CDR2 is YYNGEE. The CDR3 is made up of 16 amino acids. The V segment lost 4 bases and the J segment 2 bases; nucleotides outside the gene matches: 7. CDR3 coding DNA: TGTGCCAGCAGCCCGCCGGGACAGGGGGTTCAAGAGACCCAGTACTTC. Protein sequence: CASSPPGQGVQETQYF.

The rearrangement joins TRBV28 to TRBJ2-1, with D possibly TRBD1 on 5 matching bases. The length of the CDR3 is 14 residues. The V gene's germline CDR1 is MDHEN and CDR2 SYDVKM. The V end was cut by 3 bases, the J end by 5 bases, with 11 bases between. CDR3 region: CASSFPVRDNEQFF. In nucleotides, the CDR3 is TGTGCCAGCAGTTTCCCGGTCAGGGACAATGAGCAGTTCTTC. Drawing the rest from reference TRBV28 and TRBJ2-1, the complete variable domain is DVKVTQSSRYLVKRTGEKVFLECVQDMDHENMFWYRQDPGLGLRLIYFSYDVKMKEKGDIPEGYSVSREKKERFSLILESASTNQTSMYLCASSFPVRDNEQFFGPGTRLTVL.

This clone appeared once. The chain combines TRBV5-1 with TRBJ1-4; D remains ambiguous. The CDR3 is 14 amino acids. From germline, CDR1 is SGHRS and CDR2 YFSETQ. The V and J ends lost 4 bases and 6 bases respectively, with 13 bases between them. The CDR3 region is CASSRELGDEKLFF. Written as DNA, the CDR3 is TGCGCCAGCAGCCGGGAACTCGGGGATGAAAAACTGTTTTTT.

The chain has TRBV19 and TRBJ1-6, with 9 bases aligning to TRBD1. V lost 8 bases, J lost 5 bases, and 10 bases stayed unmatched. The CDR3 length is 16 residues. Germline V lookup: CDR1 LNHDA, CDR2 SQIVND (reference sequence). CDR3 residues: CASDPGTGTNNSPLHF. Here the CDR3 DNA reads TGTGCCAGTGATCCCGGGACAGGGACCAATAATTCACCCCTCCACTTT. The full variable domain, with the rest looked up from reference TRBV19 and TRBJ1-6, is DGGITQSPKYLFRKEGQNVTLSCEQNLNHDAMYWYRQDPGQGLRLIYYSQIVNDFQKGDIAEGYSVSREKKESFPLTVTSAQKNPTAFYLCASDPGTGTNNSPLHFGNGTRLTVT.

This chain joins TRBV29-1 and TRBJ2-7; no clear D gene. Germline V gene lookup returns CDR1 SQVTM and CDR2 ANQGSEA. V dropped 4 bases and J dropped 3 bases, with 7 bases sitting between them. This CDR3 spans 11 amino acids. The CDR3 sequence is CSVGHFYEQYF. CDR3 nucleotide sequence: TGCAGCGTTGGACACTTCTACGAGCAGTACTTC.

The CDR3, as DNA: TGCGCCAGCAGCTCCACGGACAGGGGATTCCACGAGCAGTACTTC. Its translation: CASSSTDRGFHEQYF. V gene TRBV5-1 combines with J gene TRBJ2-7; 9 bases are a match to TRBD1. The length of the CDR3 is 15 residues. The V gene's germline CDR1 is SGHRS and CDR2 YFSETQ. The junction had 9 bases not matched to a gene; V was cut back by 3 bases and J by 5 bases.

The CDR3 DNA sequence: TGCGCCAGCAGTGATGGGGCAGGAGCCTCTGGGGCCAACGTCCTGACTTTC. Translation gives CASSDGAGASGANVLTF. The chain employs TRBV10-1 and TRBJ2-6, with TRBD1 as a possible D gene (5 bases). This CDR3 is built from 17 residues. Germline CDR1 and CDR2: WNHNN and SYGVQD (reference sequence). V gave up 3 bases and J gave up 0 bases, with 12 bases separating them.

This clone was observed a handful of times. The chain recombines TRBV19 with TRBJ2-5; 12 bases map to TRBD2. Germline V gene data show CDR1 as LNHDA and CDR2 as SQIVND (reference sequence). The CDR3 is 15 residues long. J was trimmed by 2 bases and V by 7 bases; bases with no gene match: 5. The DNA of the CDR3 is TGTGCCAGTACCAGGACTAGCGGGACACAAGAGACCCAGTACTTC. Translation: CASTRTSGTQETQYF.

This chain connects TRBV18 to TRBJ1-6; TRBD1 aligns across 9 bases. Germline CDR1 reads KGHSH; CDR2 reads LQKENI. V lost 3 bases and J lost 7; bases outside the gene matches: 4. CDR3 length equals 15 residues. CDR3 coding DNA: TGTGCCAGCTCACCCCGGGACAGGGTGAATTCACCCCTCCACTTT. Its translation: CASSPRDRVNSPLHF. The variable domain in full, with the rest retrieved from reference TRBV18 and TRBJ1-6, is NAGVMQNPRHLVRRRGQEARLRCSPMKGHSHVYWYRQLPEEGLKFMVYLQKENIIDESGMPKERFSAEFPKEGPSILRIQQVVRGDSAAYFCASSPRDRVNSPLHFGNGTRLTVT.

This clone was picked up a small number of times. The CDR3 DNA sequence: TGTGCCAGCAGCCCAATTTGGGGGGAATCCGAGCAGTACTTC. It encodes CASSPIWGESEQYF. The chain recombines TRBV11-1 with TRBJ2-7, with D possibly being TRBD2 (6 bases). CDR1 and CDR2 from the germline V gene are SGHAT and FQDESV (reference sequence). This CDR3 is built from 14 residues. V was trimmed by 5 bases and J by 6 bases, leaving 17 bases between them.

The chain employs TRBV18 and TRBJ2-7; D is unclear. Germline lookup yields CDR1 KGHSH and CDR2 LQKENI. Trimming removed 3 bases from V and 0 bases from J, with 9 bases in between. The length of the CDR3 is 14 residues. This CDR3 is CASSPASSSYEQYF. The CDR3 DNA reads TGTGCCAGCTCACCGGCCTCTAGCTCCTACGAGCAGTACTTC.